Listed below are T cell receptor beta chains from one sample, sequenced in a study of sequential checkpoint blockade in melanoma. The table came from immunoSEQ multiplex PCR; TCRdb's copy has only in-frame clones and leaves some out. The sample carries tens of thousands of clones, 84% recorded once. The sequencing used CD8+ T cells sorted from blood (inferred from file names), collected from a patient given nivolumab and ipilimumab in sequence. These receptor sequences come from a human donor with melanoma. Both conserved end residues are part of each CDR3. D genes are given only for firm matches. Clone size appears in some rows only: once, few, many, or a class for an expanded clone.

clone size	D gene	V gene	J gene	CDR3 protein	CDR3 DNA
NA	NA	TRBV6-1	TRBJ1-1	CASSESPENTEAFF	TGTGCCAGCAGTGAATCGCCAGAGAACACTGAAGCTTTCTTT
NA	NA	TRBV28	TRBJ2-3	CASSDRLYRDRTDTQYF	TGTGCCAGCAGTGACCGCCTATACAGGGACCGCACAGATACGCAGTATTTT
NA	NA	TRBV12-2	TRBJ2-1	CASRLGGLAGPNEQFF	TGTGCAAGTCGCTTAGGGGGACTAGCGGGGCCCAATGAGCAGTTCTTC
NA	NA	TRBV2	TRBJ1-2	CASSGLHRYGYTF	TGTGCCAGCAGTGGGCTCCACCGCTATGGCTACACCTTC
NA	TRBD1	TRBV28	TRBJ2-1	CASGSGTGYNEQFF	TGTGCCAGCGGATCCGGGACAGGCTACAATGAGCAGTTCTTC
NA	NA	TRBV27	TRBJ1-1	CASGPGPFGLNTEAFF	TGTGCCAGTGGGCCAGGCCCTTTCGGTTTGAACACTGAAGCTTTCTTT
NA	NA	TRBV29-1	TRBJ1-1	CSVCTGAPEAFF	TGCAGCGTTTGTACAGGAGCCCCTGAAGCTTTCTTT
NA	TRBD2	TRBV19	TRBJ2-7	CASSILAGAFNEQYF	TGTGCCAGTAGTATCCTAGCGGGGGCATTCAACGAGCAGTACTTC
once	NA	TRBV6-5	TRBJ1-1	CASSFQGLNTEAFF	TGTGCCAGCAGTTTTCAGGGTTTGAACACTGAAGCTTTCTTT
NA	NA	TRBV2	TRBJ2-3	CARYRVEGTDTQYF	TGTGCCCGCTACAGGGTGGAGGGCACAGATACGCAGTATTTT
NA	NA	TRBV6-1	TRBJ2-7	CASSEAGSDEQYF	TGTGCCAGCAGTGAGGCAGGGTCGGACGAGCAGTACTTC
NA	NA	TRBV19	TRBJ2-4	CASGVSKNIQYF	TGTGCCAGCGGGGTTTCCAAAAACATTCAGTACTTC
once	NA	TRBV29-1	TRBJ1-5	CSVVFDRHENQPQHF	TGCAGCGTTGTGTTCGATCGACATGAGAATCAGCCCCAGCATTTT
NA	NA	TRBV2	TRBJ2-7	CASSEGAGRGEDEQYF	TGTGCCAGCAGTGAAGGGGCAGGGAGGGGGGAGGACGAGCAGTACTTC
NA	TRBD2	TRBV7-9	TRBJ2-7	CASSSTLAGTTYEQYF	TGTGCCAGCAGCTCAACACTAGCGGGCACTACCTACGAGCAGTACTTC
NA	NA	TRBV4-2	TRBJ1-1	CASSPEGHRAEAFF	TGTGCCAGCAGCCCCGAGGGACATAGGGCTGAAGCTTTCTTT
NA	TRBD1	TRBV4-1	TRBJ1-1	CASSQDRTGSTEAFF	TGCGCCAGCAGCCAAGACAGGACAGGGTCCACTGAAGCTTTCTTT
NA	TRBD2	TRBV6-5	TRBJ2-1	CASSYLTSGAYNEQFF	TGTGCCAGCAGTTACCTGACTAGCGGAGCCTACAATGAGCAGTTCTTC
NA	NA	TRBV10-3	TRBJ1-5	CAISEQGYNQPQHF	TGTGCCATCAGTGAACAGGGCTACAATCAGCCCCAGCATTTT
NA	NA	TRBV30	TRBJ1-2	CAWSMETEPYGYTF	TGTGCCTGGAGTATGGAGACAGAGCCCTATGGCTACACCTTC
NA	NA	TRBV5-1	TRBJ2-7	CASSLSASYEQYF	TGCGCCAGCAGCTTGTCGGCTAGCTACGAGCAGTACTTC
NA	NA	TRBV28	TRBJ1-5	CASSPQWYSNQPQHF	TGTGCCAGCTCACCCCAGTGGTATAGCAATCAGCCCCAGCATTTT
NA	TRBD2	TRBV2	TRBJ2-7	CASSEGGTYEQYF	TGTGCCAGCAGTGAGGGGGGGACCTACGAGCAGTACTTC
NA	NA	TRBV5-1	TRBJ1-1	CASSLESGHSKTEAFF	TGCGCCAGCAGCTTGGAATCGGGACATAGCAAAACTGAAGCTTTCTTT
NA	NA	TRBV18	TRBJ2-7	CASSPQDQGSYEQYF	TGTGCCAGCTCACCACAAGATCAGGGGTCCTACGAGCAGTACTTC
NA	NA	TRBV7-6	TRBJ2-6	CASSLLQGKSSGANVLTF	TGTGCCAGCAGCCTATTACAGGGAAAGAGCTCTGGGGCCAACGTCCTGACTTTC